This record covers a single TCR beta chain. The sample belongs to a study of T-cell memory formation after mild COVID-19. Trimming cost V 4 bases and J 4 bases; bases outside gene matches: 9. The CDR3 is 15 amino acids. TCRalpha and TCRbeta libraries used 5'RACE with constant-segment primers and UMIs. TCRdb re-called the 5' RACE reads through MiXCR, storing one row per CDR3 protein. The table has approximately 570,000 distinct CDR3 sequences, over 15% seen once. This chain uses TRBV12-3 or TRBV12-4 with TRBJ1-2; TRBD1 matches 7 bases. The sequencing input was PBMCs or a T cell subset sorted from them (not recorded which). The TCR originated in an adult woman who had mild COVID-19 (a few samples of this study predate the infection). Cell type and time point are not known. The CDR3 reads CASSSILGQIYGYTF. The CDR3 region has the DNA TGTGCCAGCAGTTCCATTTTGGGACAGATCTATGGCTACACCTTC.